Each of the 26 T cell receptor beta chains below was sequenced from the same sample in a study of blood T cell repertoires in COVID-19. The data were produced by immunoSEQ multiplex PCR, yet TCRdb's version contains in-frame clones alone and is incomplete. The sample lists 220,000 or so clones, over 75% occurring once. Sequencing was carried out using PBMCs or T cells enriched from blood (not recorded which). These receptors came from a woman between 18 and 29 years old in a cohort exposed to, infected with or recovered from COVID-19 (not recorded which).

This clone was counted a single time. The V gene is TRBV6-5, the J gene TRBJ1-5; D is possibly TRBD1 (5 bases). Germline V gene data show CDR1 as MNHEY and CDR2 as SVGAGI. V gave up 7 bases and J gave up 1 base, with 11 bases separating them. This CDR3 spans 14 amino acids. The DNA of the CDR3 is TGTGCCAGCAACTTGCAGGGAAGCAATCAGCCCCAGCATTTT. Protein product: CASNLQGSNQPQHF.

The J gene is TRBJ1-1, the V gene TRBV28; D might be TRBD1 (5 bases). The CDR3 runs 13 residues. The V end lost 7 bases, the J end lost 1 base, and 10 bases lay between the germline ends. The germline CDR1 and CDR2 sequences are MDHEN and SYDVKM. The chain's CDR3 is CASTRQRNTEAFF. CDR3 nucleotides: TGTGCCAGCACTCGACAGAGGAACACTGAAGCTTTCTTT.

The V and J genes are TRBV5-1 and TRBJ2-6, with D tentatively TRBD1 (6 bases). Trimming removed 3 bases at V and 2 bases at J, with 9 bases between. Looked up from germline, CDR1 is SGHRS and CDR2 is YFSETQ. This CDR3 comprises 15 residues. The CDR3 reads CASSSSGAGANVLTF. In DNA form, the CDR3 reads TGCGCCAGCAGCTCCTCAGGGGCTGGGGCCAACGTCCTGACTTTC.

The chain recombines TRBV2 with TRBJ1-2; D gene ambiguous. CDR1 and CDR2 (germline): SNHLY, FYNNEI. The V end was cut by 3 bases, the J end by 7 bases, with 12 bases between. CDR3 length: 13 amino acids. CDR3 region: CASSESGSFGYTF. DNA of the CDR3: TGTGCCAGCAGTGAGTCAGGCAGTTTTGGCTACACCTTC.

This chain links TRBV21-1 with TRBJ2-7; the table gives TRBD1 as D, unverified against the DNA. TRBV21-1 is a pseudogene segment. The CDR3 has 12 residues. CDR3 bases: TGTGCCAGCAGCAAACAGTTTTACGAGCAGTACTTC. It encodes CASSKQFYEQYF.

The chain carries TRBV6-6 and TRBJ1-2, with D unclear. This CDR3 comprises 15 residues. Trimming removed 6 bases from V and 4 bases from J, with 18 bases in between. CDR1 MNHNY and CDR2 SVGAGI come from the germline V gene (reference sequence). Written as DNA, the CDR3 is TGTGCCAGCAGCATACGATTGGAGGGCGCCTATGGCTACACCTTC. Translating it yields CASSIRLEGAYGYTF.

The genes are TRBV5-1 and TRBJ2-7; D may be TRBD2 (6 bases). The CDR3 contains 15 residues. The V gene lost 0 bases and the J gene lost 3 bases, with 13 bases spanning the gap. Germline lookup yields CDR1 SGHRS and CDR2 YFSETQ. CDR3 sequence (DNA): TGCGCCAGCAGCTTGGGTCCGGGACTGATCTACGAGCAGTACTTC. It is translated as CASSLGPGLIYEQYF.

V usage is TRBV5-1 and J usage is TRBJ2-5; D may be TRBD2 (5 bases). The CDR3 extends over 15 amino acids. V gave up 0 bases and J gave up 4 bases, with 13 bases separating them. Germline V lookup: CDR1 SGHRS, CDR2 YFSETQ. The CDR3 nucleotides are TGCGCCAGCAGCTTGGTAGCTAGCACTGGAGAGACCCAGTACTTC. Translated, it gives CASSLVASTGETQYF.

The CDR3, as DNA: TGCAGTGCTAGTGACTTGGCAGGCAATCAGCCCCAGCATTTT. It encodes CSASDLAGNQPQHF. The rearrangement uses TRBV20-1 and TRBJ1-5; D is uncertain. CDR1 is DFQATT and CDR2 is SNEGSKA in the germline V gene (reference sequence). The CDR3 is 14 amino acids. The V and J ends lost 3 bases and 2 bases respectively, with 11 bases between them.

This chain joins TRBV29-1 and TRBJ1-1; D possibly corresponds to TRBD1 (5 bases). Germline V gene sequence: CDR1 SQVTM, CDR2 ANQGSEA. V was pared by 6 bases and J by 5 bases, with 13 bases between. The CDR3 runs 12 residues. Written as DNA, the CDR3 is TGCAGCGTCGCGACAGATGGGACTGAAGCTTTCTTT. Translated, it gives CSVATDGTEAFF.

The rearrangement joins TRBV30 to TRBJ2-1, with TRBD2 identical over 10 bases. The V segment lost 0 bases and the J segment 7 bases; nucleotides outside the gene matches: 15. Germline lookup yields CDR1 GTSNPN and CDR2 SVGIG (reference sequence). The CDR3 totals 18 residues. CDR3 nucleotides: TGTGCCTGGAGTGTACTTAGCGGGAGGCCAACCTCCCGGAATGAGCAGTTCTTC. Protein: CAWSVLSGRPTSRNEQFF.

The chain combines TRBV28 with TRBJ1-6; 11 nucleotides align to TRBD1. Germline CDR1 is MDHEN and CDR2 is SYDVKM. The CDR3 is 16 residues long. J lost 9 bases, V lost 4 bases, and 8 bases had no gene match. CDR3: CASSSLMGQGVSPLHF. In DNA, the CDR3 is TGTGCCAGCAGTTCTCTCATGGGACAGGGGGTTTCACCCCTCCACTTT.

The chain employs TRBV28 and TRBJ1-5; perhaps TRBD1 as D (6 bases). Germline loops: CDR1 MDHEN, CDR2 SYDVKM. V shed 7 bases and J shed 7 bases, with 20 bases lying between them. The CDR3 consists of 15 residues. The DNA for the CDR3 is TGTGCCAGCATCCCAACGGGGGGCGCGGGACAGCCCCAGCATTTT. This sequence encodes CASIPTGGAGQPQHF.

The CDR3: CASSPISRESSYEQYF. In DNA, the CDR3 is TGTGCCAGCAGCCCGATAAGCCGGGAAAGCTCCTACGAGCAGTACTTC. The J gene is TRBJ2-7, the V gene TRBV11-2; tentative D call: TRBD2 (5 bases). Trimming stripped 5 bases from V and 0 bases from J, with 17 bases between. The CDR3 totals 16 residues. Germline V lookup: CDR1 SGHAT, CDR2 FQNNGV.

The CDR3, as DNA: TGTGCCAGTAGTCTTAGTGGCGGGACAGTCTATAATTCACCCCTCCACTTT. Protein sequence: CASSLSGGTVYNSPLHF. The rearrangement links TRBV19 to TRBJ1-6; 7 nucleotides line up with TRBD1. The CDR3 is 17 amino acids. Germline trimming cut 5 bases from V and 3 bases from J; bases unmatched to any gene: 10. Germline V CDR1 and CDR2: LNHDA, SQIVND (reference sequence).

About this clone: This likely comes from a read error, as the CDR3 has no conserved phenylalanine or tryptophan at its end. It is unclear where the CDR3 begins or ends on the DNA, so no DNA is shown, and the CDR3 is as TCRdb lists it. The chain employs TRBV25-1 and TRBJ2-7; TRBD1 is taken as the D call from the table, unchecked against the DNA. The CDR3 totals 15 residues, both ends included. CDR1 and CDR2 from the germline V gene are MGHDK and SYGVNS. The CDR3 is CASSEEDRGQFARRP.

This clone came up a few times. The chain has TRBV5-4 and TRBJ2-1; 8 bases match TRBD2. Germline-derived CDR1 and CDR2 are SGHNT and YYREEE (reference sequence). The V gene end was trimmed by 1 base and the J gene end by 9 bases; junction bases not matched to a gene: 12. This CDR3 region has 16 residues. CDR3 in amino acids: CASSLYSGTSPSEQFF. As DNA, the CDR3 is TGTGCCAGCAGCTTGTACTCCGGGACTAGTCCTTCTGAGCAGTTCTTC.

The rearrangement joins TRBV5-6 to TRBJ2-7, with D perhaps TRBD2 (5 bases). Trimming removed 1 base at V and 2 bases at J, with 7 bases between. This CDR3 spans 13 amino acids. CDR1 is SGHDT, CDR2 YYEEEE, per germline. The CDR3: CASSLRGAYEQYF. For the CDR3, the DNA is TGTGCCAGCAGCTTGCGGGGTGCCTACGAGCAGTACTTC.

This CDR3 reads CASSYSRAGYTYEQYF. The CDR3 DNA sequence: TGTGCCAGCAGTTACTCGAGGGCAGGTTATACCTACGAGCAGTACTTC. The chain couples TRBV6-5 to TRBJ2-7; the D gene is possibly TRBD2 (5 bases). V was cut by 0 bases and J by 2 bases, with 14 bases left in between. This CDR3 has 16 residues. The germline gives CDR1 MNHEY, CDR2 SVGAGI.

This clone was recorded only once. The chain employs TRBV28 and TRBJ1-1; D call uncertain. Per the germline V gene, CDR1 is MDHEN and CDR2 is SYDVKM. The length of the CDR3 is 13 residues. Trimming cost V 2 bases and J 0 bases, with 4 bases left between them. CDR3 nucleotide sequence: TGTGCCAGCAGTTTAGGAGTGAACACTGAAGCTTTCTTT. It translates to CASSLGVNTEAFF.

In this sample, this clone turned up once. The rearrangement joins TRBV19 to TRBJ1-1; D is possibly TRBD1 (5 bases). The CDR3 loop spans 14 amino acids. CDR1 is LNHDA and CDR2 is SQIVND in the germline V gene (reference sequence). V lost 3 bases to trimming and J lost 10 bases, with 18 bases between them. The CDR3 nucleotides read TGTGCCAGTAGTATGATTAGGATTACTCAGGGAGCTTTCTTT. Translating it yields CASSMIRITQGAFF.

In DNA, the CDR3 is TGTGCCAGCAGCATGGACAGGGATCAGCCCCAGCATTTT. The encoded protein is CASSMDRDQPQHF. V and J are TRBV11-3 and TRBJ1-5; 8 bases match TRBD1. Trimming at V came to 5 bases and at J to 5 bases, leaving 2 bases not matched to a gene. This CDR3 has 13 residues. CDR1 and CDR2 (germline): SGHNT, YENEEA.

The rearrangement uses TRBV27 and TRBJ1-1; TRBD1 might be the D (6 bases). CDR1 MNHEY and CDR2 SMNVEV come from the germline V gene (reference sequence). The CDR3 runs to 14 residues. The V end was cut by 2 bases, the J end by 6 bases, with 13 bases between. The CDR3 spells CASSLMGHTPEAFF. The CDR3 nucleotides are TGTGCCAGCAGTTTAATGGGACATACCCCTGAAGCTTTCTTT.

This clone has only one observation. This chain joins TRBV14 and TRBJ2-5; D may be TRBD2 (6 bases). The CDR3 runs to 16 residues. The V end lost 2 bases, the J end lost 2 bases, and 15 bases lay between the germline ends. The V gene's germline CDR1 is SGHDN and CDR2 FVKESK. Here the CDR3 reads CASSQNLAGTQETQYF. CDR3 coding DNA: TGTGCCAGCAGCCAAAACTTGGCGGGGACTCAAGAGACCCAGTACTTC.

J is TRBJ1-6 and V is TRBV28; D is perhaps TRBD1 (6 bases). There are 12 residues in the CDR3. V shed 11 bases and J shed 6 bases, with 11 bases lying between them. Per the germline V gene, CDR1 is MDHEN and CDR2 is SYDVKM. The CDR3 DNA reads TGTGCCTCCAGGACAGCTAATTCACCCCTCCACTTT. It is translated as CASRTANSPLHF.

This clone was observed once. This chain uses TRBV6-1 with TRBJ1-1; the D is unclear. Germline loops: CDR1 MNHNS, CDR2 SASEGT. The CDR3 runs 14 residues. Deletions cut 2 bases from V and 2 bases from J, with 9 bases between. CDR3 nucleotides: TGTGCCAGCAGTGAAATGAGGGTAAACACTGAAGCTTTCTTT. It yields the protein CASSEMRVNTEAFF.